This T cell receptor (beta chain) was sequenced during a study of blood T cell repertoires in COVID-19. Generated by immunoSEQ multiplex PCR, the TCRdb table keeps only in-frame clones and is missing some. The sample has about 200,000 clones, 85% seen once. Patients in Seattle were enrolled during active infection, then followed longitudinally. Trimming stripped 5 bases from V and 5 bases from J, with 16 bases between. Germline V lookup: CDR1 SGHAT, CDR2 FQDESV (reference sequence). This CDR3 is 15 amino acids long. Sequences were obtained from peripheral blood. V is TRBV11-1 and J is TRBJ2-1; D is possibly TRBD1 (6 bases). The receptor comes from a man between 60 and 70 years old with COVID-19, enrolled during active disease. The CDR3 DNA sequence: TGTGCCAGCAGCCCCCCGGGACATCTAAACAATGAGCAGTTCTTC. This sequence encodes CASSPPGHLNNEQFF.